The next 12 T cell receptor beta chains were all read from a single sample in a study of T cells in Graves' hyperthyroidism and ophthalmopathy (dated 2019 in TCRdb). The library was produced with multiplex PCR. The listed sequencing device is Illumina HiSeq 2000. The TCR beta CDR3 regions were amplified from the RNA transcripts. The TCR CDR3 was subjected to a first round of RT-PCR using the HTBI primer set and the Qiagen OneStep RT-PCR kit. Using fastp trimming at Q25 and MiXCR clonotype assembly, TCRdb reanalyzed the public sequencing data and kept in-frame beta chains. Each record represents a unique CDR3 protein, reported with the most common genes and DNA among its rows. The sample yields roughly 380,000 distinct CDR3 sequences; under 20% were counted once. About 3.7% of the sample comes from the top ten. Material for sequencing was blood. The receptors stem from a woman under 30 with Graves' hyperthyroidism.

This clonotype was found many times. The chain links TRBV7-9 to TRBJ2-7; a weak D match, TRBD2 (7 bases). CDR3 length: 15 residues. Per germline, CDR1 SEHNR and CDR2 FQNEAQ (reference sequence). V lost 5 bases and J 1 base, leaving 15 bases between the germline ends. The CDR3 reads CASSGTRGASYEQYF. CDR3 nucleotides: TGTGCCAGCAGCGGGACCCGGGGGGCATCCTACGAGCAGTACTTC.

The V call is TRBV5-5, the J call TRBJ1-2; D possibly corresponds to TRBD1 (6 bases). CDR3 size: 15 residues. The V gene lost 4 bases and the J gene lost 7 bases, with 20 bases spanning the gap. Per the germline V gene, CDR1 is SGHKS and CDR2 is YYEKEE (reference sequence). The CDR3 DNA reads TGTGCCAGCAGCCCGGGGAACAGGGTATCACGTGGCTACACCTTC. This codes for CASSPGNRVSRGYTF.

The rearrangement uses TRBV7-2 and TRBJ2-5; no definite D call. Germline assignment: CDR1 SGHTA and CDR2 FQGNSA. V was cut by 0 bases and J by 5 bases, with 19 bases left in between. This CDR3 spans 17 amino acids. The CDR3 region is CASSLAVGFLQEETQYF. The CDR3 DNA follows: TGTGCCAGCAGCTTAGCCGTAGGATTCCTTCAGGAGGAGACCCAGTACTTC.

This clonotype appeared a few times. The chain combines TRBV3-1 with TRBJ1-5, with a tentative D call TRBD1 (5 bases). Between the trimmed V and J ends, which lost 1 base and 2 bases, there was a span of 21 bases. Germline V gene sequence: CDR1 LGHDT, CDR2 YNNKEL (reference sequence). The CDR3 has 19 residues. The CDR3 sequence: CASSQGGLRAPRGNQPQHF. The DNA for the CDR3 is TGTGCCAGCAGCCAAGGGGGGTTGAGGGCTCCTAGGGGCAATCAGCCCCAGCATTTT.

CDR3 nucleotide sequence: TGCAGTGCTAGAGAGACAGATTCACCCCTCCACTTT. Its translation is CSARETDSPLHF. V gene TRBV20-1 combines with J gene TRBJ1-6; D possibly corresponds to TRBD1 (5 bases). V lost 0 bases to trimming and J lost 8 bases, with 5 bases between them. This CDR3 comprises 12 residues. From germline, CDR1 is DFQATT and CDR2 SNEGSKA (reference sequence).

The chain links TRBV6-1 to TRBJ2-5; no clear D gene. This CDR3 is built from 13 residues. The V gene lost 7 bases and the J gene lost 5 bases, with 14 bases spanning the gap. From germline, CDR1 is MNHNS and CDR2 SASEGT. CDR3 sequence reads: CASTPPGGETQYF. DNA of the CDR3: TGTGCCAGCACCCCCCCCGGTGGGGAGACCCAGTACTTC.

The chain uses TRBV14 and TRBJ2-5, with unresolved D. The CDR3 extends over 15 amino acids. V lost 3 bases, J lost 5 bases, and 16 bases lay in between. The germline CDR1 and CDR2 sequences are SGHDN and FVKESK. The CDR3 DNA reads as TGTGCCAGCAGCCACAGATTTGGAGTATTGGAGACCCAGTACTTC. Amino acids: CASSHRFGVLETQYF.

V gene TRBV11-2 combines with J gene TRBJ2-1; tentatively, D is TRBD1 (5 bases). The CDR3 has 15 amino acids. With 5 bases removed from V and 6 bases from J, the gap between germline ends came to 17 bases. Germline lookup yields CDR1 SGHAT and CDR2 FQNNGV. The CDR3 is CASSHLTGRVNEQFF. DNA of the CDR3: TGTGCCAGCAGCCATCTCACAGGCAGGGTCAATGAGCAGTTCTTC.

The chain couples TRBV6-1 to TRBJ1-2; perhaps TRBD1 as D (6 bases). The germline V gene has CDR1 MNHNS and CDR2 SASEGT. V lost 5 bases, J lost 1 base, and 14 bases lay in between. The CDR3 length is 15 residues. The CDR3 sequence is CASSTRQAINYGYTF. The CDR3 DNA is TGTGCCAGCAGTACCAGACAGGCAATTAACTATGGCTACACCTTC.

This clonotype was picked up many times. V is TRBV5-1 and J is TRBJ1-5; no definite D call. The CDR3 covers 13 residues. Trimming took off 7 bases at V and 6 bases at J, with 14 bases between the two ends. The germline CDR1 and CDR2 sequences are SGHRS and YFSETQ. CDR3 sequence: CASRSSAGQPQHF. CDR3 in DNA: TGCGCCAGCCGATCTTCGGCGGGTCAGCCCCAGCATTTT.

This clonotype was seen repeatedly, ten times or more. The CDR3 does not end in the conserved phenylalanine or tryptophan, so this is likely a read error. The DNA is left out, because the CDR3 cannot be placed on it with certainty; the CDR3 is given as TCRdb lists it. The V gene is TRBV28, the J gene TRBJ1-2; TRBD1, as called in the table, went unchecked against the DNA. Germline V lookup: CDR1 MDHEN, CDR2 SYDVKM. Including both end residues, the CDR3 is 13 amino acids long. The chain's CDR3 is CASSSQGLRFPFA.

This clonotype showed up many times. This chain uses TRBV6-5 with TRBJ2-7, with TRBD2 identical over 12 bases. The V segment lost 5 bases and the J segment 12 bases; nucleotides outside the gene matches: 8. The CDR3 is 13 amino acids. The germline V gene encodes CDR1 MNHEY and CDR2 SVGAGI. CDR3 loop: CASSNGLAGQSYF. For the CDR3, the DNA is TGTGCCAGCAGTAACGGACTAGCGGGGCAGTCGTACTTC.